This TCR beta chain emerged from a study of response to subunit inactivated influenza vaccine. Study conclusions and caveats: Authors proposed each seasonal influenza vaccination draws in few new T cells.

The length of the CDR3 is 15 residues. The J segment lost 8 bases and the V segment lost 2 bases, leaving 6 bases of the junction unmatched. Germline CDR1 is MNHEY and CDR2 is SVGAGI. In this sample, this clonotype turned up many times. Its antigen is not known. TCRdb processed the RT-PCR reads anew with MiXCR; each CDR3 protein has one entry. The table includes fewer than 200,000 distinct CDR3 sequences, 7.5% to 10% detected once. Sample: non-naive T cells sorted from PBMCs, taken on the day of vaccination. The clonotype comes from a man aged 45-65 years who received an inactivated influenza vaccine. The V call is TRBV6-5, the J call TRBJ2-1; 10 bases are a match to TRBD2. The CDR3 region has the DNA TGTGCCAGCAGTTACAGGAGCGGGGGGGCATATGAGCAGTTCTTC. Translating it yields CASSYRSGGAYEQFF.